This TCR beta chain was recorded in a study of blood T cells in healthy people across ages. A second PCR, run for about 7 to 11 cycles, used a sample-barcoded 5' primer plus a J-beta primer mix. One entry per CDR3 protein results from TCRdb running MiXCR on the 5' RACE reads. This sample has approximately 670,000 distinct CDR3 sequences; approximately 40% occur once, and the top ten carry around 30%. On this clonotype: Its antigen is as yet unknown.

The CDR3 runs to 13 residues. V was trimmed by 4 bases and J by 5 bases, leaving 9 bases between them. CDR1 LNHDA and CDR2 SQIVND come from the germline V gene (reference sequence). Study conclusions and caveats: PBMCs that were unsorted prevented a conclusive naive versus antigen-experienced comparison.

The chain is built from TRBV19 and TRBJ2-1; perhaps TRBD1 as D (5 bases). The TCR originated in a man older than 75 in good health. Sequenced sample: blood. CDR3 in amino acids: CASSKQVDNEQFF. The CDR3, as DNA: TGTGCCAGTAGTAAACAGGTAGACAATGAGCAGTTCTTC.